These 32 T cell receptor beta chains originate from one sample sequenced in a study of tissue T cells after allogeneic stem cell transplantation. Data came from immunoSEQ multiplex PCR; TCRdb stores just in-frame clones and leaves some out. This table has roughly 2,500 clones, under 75% appearing once. The sample taken for sequencing was gut tissue. All receptors come from a female BALB/c mouse in good health. MHC haplotype of the strain: H2-d.

On this clone itself: Gene names and germline match the mouse. Read sequence stops 1 residue before the CDR3 end, and the germline J gene provides the missing end. This sequence joins TRBV13-1 and TRBJ2-1; 11 positions agree with TRBD2. V shed 2 bases and J 7 bases; nucleotides not matched to a gene: 2. This CDR3 has 14 amino acids. CDR1 is NSHNY and CDR2 is SYGAGN in the germline V gene. The CDR3 DNA, read in part, is TGTGCCAGCAGTGAGGGACTGGGGGTCGCTGAGCAGTTC. Encoded protein: CASSEGLGVAEQF. The full CDR3 protein reads CASSEGLGVAEQFF.

Comment on this clone: Mouse names are used for the genes. The read ends 1 residue shy of where the CDR3 ends; the end is completed using the germline J gene. This rearrangement joins TRBV1 to TRBJ2-7; maybe TRBD2 (7 bases). With 6 bases removed from V and 7 bases from J, the gap between germline ends came to 10 bases. CDR3 length: 11 amino acids. Germline-derived CDR1 and CDR2 are NSQYPW and LRSPGD (reference sequence). The CDR3 protein is CTCRGGREQYF. The part of the CDR3 DNA that was read is TGCACCTGCAGAGGGGGGCGAGAACAGTAC.

As to this clone: Gene names and germline refer to mouse. The CDR3 goes on 1 residue after the read ends, and that part is filled in from the germline J gene. The chain has TRBV14 and TRBJ2-5; 11 positions match TRBD2. Germline assignment: CDR1 SGHDT and CDR2 FRDEAV. The CDR3 totals 14 residues. The junction had 4 bases not matched to a gene; V was cut back by 5 bases and J by 5 bases. Incomplete CDR3 DNA: TGTGCCAGCAGGGCCGACTGGGGGGGAGACACCCAGTAC. Translating gives CASRADWGGDTQY. The CDR3, in full, reads CASRADWGGDTQYF.

With respect to this clone: Genes and germline come from the mouse. The CDR3 extends 1 residue past the end of the read, so its final part is completed from the germline J gene. The chain combines TRBV5 with TRBJ2-7; D is perhaps TRBD1 (6 bases). V shed 0 bases and J shed 0 bases, with 12 bases lying between them. The CDR3 is 16 residues long. Per the germline V gene, CDR1 is LGHNA and CDR2 is YNLKQL (reference sequence). The part of the CDR3 DNA that was read is TGTGCCAGCAGCCAAGATGGGAGGGGGAGCTCCTATGAACAGTAC. Its translation is CASSQDGRGSSYEQY. The entire CDR3 reads CASSQDGRGSSYEQYF.

This clone occurred a few times. These gene names are mouse names. The CDR3 sequence: CASSTGSSYEQYF. The covered CDR3 bases are TGTGCCAGCAGTACAGGAAGCTCCTATGAACAGTAC. The chain joins TRBV14 to TRBJ2-7; the D gene is possibly TRBD1 (5 bases). The missing CDR3 end, 1 residue past where the read stops, is filled in from the germline J gene. The germline V gene has CDR1 SGHDT and CDR2 FRDEAV. V gave up 4 bases and J gave up 0 bases, with 8 bases separating them. The CDR3 runs 13 residues. The variable domain in full, completed from reference TRBV14 and TRBJ2-7, reads EAGVTQSPRYAVLQEGQAVSFWCDPISGHDTLYWYQQPRDQGPQLLVYFRDEAVIDNSQLPSDRFSAVRPKGTNSTLKIQSAKQGDTATYLCASSTGSSYEQYFGPGTRLTVL.

As concerns this clone: Mouse germline and gene names are used. The missing CDR3 end, 1 residue past where the read stops, is filled in from the germline J gene. The J gene is TRBJ1-1, the V gene TRBV13-2, with TRBD1 as a possible D gene (5 bases). The CDR3 is 14 residues long. V gave up 5 bases and J gave up 4 bases, with 15 bases separating them. Per the germline V gene, CDR1 is NNHNN and CDR2 is SYGAGS (reference sequence). Partial CDR3 DNA: TGTGCCAGCGGCTTGGGGGGGTGGAGCACAGAAGTCTTC. Translated: CASGLGGWSTEVF. The entire CDR3 protein is CASGLGGWSTEVFF.

The sample holds a few counts of this clone. Gene names and germline match the mouse. The read terminates 1 residue ahead of where the CDR3 ends, so the germline J gene completes it. The rearrangement links TRBV13-3 to TRBJ1-3; D is undetermined. Trimming took 4 bases from V and 0 from J, leaving 8 bases between them. This CDR3 has 14 residues. The germline V gene encodes CDR1 NNHDY and CDR2 SYVADS. CDR3: CASSFDNSGNTLYF. CDR3 bases read: TGTGCCAGCAGTTTCGACAATTCTGGAAATACGCTCTAT.

With respect to this clone: These gene names are mouse names. The read comes to an end 1 residue before the CDR3 does, leaving the germline J gene to fill in the end. The V call is TRBV17, the J call TRBJ1-3; D remains unclear. Per germline, CDR1 MNHDT and CDR2 YYDKIL. The germline V and J ends were trimmed by 9 bases and 1 base, with 4 bases remaining between them. CDR3 length equals 11 residues. The part of the CDR3 DNA that was read is TGTGCTAGGACATCTGGAAATACGCTCTAT. Amino acids: CARTSGNTLY. The entire CDR3 is CARTSGNTLYF.

A note on this clone: Mouse germline and gene names are used. The read stops 1 residue short of the end of the CDR3; the missing end is completed from the germline J gene. The gene calls are TRBV19 and TRBJ2-7; no definite D call. The germline gives CDR1 FNHDT, CDR2 SITEND (reference sequence). Trimming removed 6 bases at V and 0 bases at J, with 7 bases between. The CDR3 consists of 12 residues. The part of the CDR3 DNA that was read is TGTGCCAGCATGGCCAGCTCCTATGAACAGTAC. Translated, it gives CASMASSYEQY. The CDR3 in full is CASMASSYEQYF.

About this clone itself: Genes here carry mouse names. From the germline J gene comes the end of the CDR3, since the read stops 1 residue before it. The V gene is TRBV13-3, the J gene TRBJ1-5; D not certain. V was trimmed by 6 bases and J by 0 bases, leaving 7 bases between them. The germline V gene has CDR1 NNHDY and CDR2 SYVADS. This CDR3 has 13 residues. CDR3 bases read: TGTGCCAGCACAGACTATAACAACCAGGCTCCGCTT. Residues: CASTDYNNQAPL. The CDR3, in full, reads CASTDYNNQAPLF.

The table lists this clone with a few counts. Gene names and germline refer to mouse. The read ends 1 residue early relative to the CDR3; the germline J gene fills the gap. The chain recombines TRBV20 with TRBJ2-7, with 12 positions matching TRBD2. Per germline, CDR1 GFQATS and CDR2 STVNSAI. After removal of 4 bases from V and 6 bases from J, the junction contained 4 bases not matched to a gene. This CDR3 is 13 amino acids long. The part of the CDR3 DNA that was read is TGTGGTGCTAAGACTGGGGGGGCGCTTGAACAGTAC. Its translation is CGAKTGGALEQY. The CDR3 in full is CGAKTGGALEQYF. Full variable domain (missing parts from reference TRBV20 and TRBJ2-7): GALVYQYPRRTICKSGTSMRMECQAVGFQATSVAWYRQSPQKTFELIALSTVNSAIKYEQNFTQEKFPISHPNLSFSSMTVLNAYLEDRGLYLCGAKTGGALEQYFGPGTRLTVL.

This clone has a single count. The germline and genes are mouse ones. Coverage ceases 1 residue before the CDR3 finishes, and the germline J gene fills in the end. Different DNA sequences within this sample yield the same CDR3. This chain connects TRBV2 to TRBJ2-5; 14 bases line up with TRBD2. The trim removed 6 bases at V and 8 bases at J, leaving 13 bases unmatched. CDR1 is LGHNA and CDR2 is YSYQKL in the germline V gene. The CDR3 is 17 residues long. The CDR3 sequence is CASRLRGGDWGGSTQYF. The CDR3 DNA, read in part, is TGTGCCAGCAGACTCAGGGGAGGGGACTGGGGGGGCTCCACCCAGTAC.

The sample holds a few counts of this clone. Mouse germline and gene names are used. The read terminates 1 residue ahead of where the CDR3 ends, so the germline J gene completes it. The chain links TRBV19 to TRBJ1-4, with D unresolved. V lost 5 bases and J lost 0, with 5 bases in between. Germline CDR1 FNHDT, CDR2 SITEND (reference sequence). The CDR3 totals 13 residues. The CDR3 region is CASRTISNERLFF. The CDR3 DNA, read in part, is TGTGCCAGCAGGACAATTTCCAACGAAAGATTATTT.

This clone was observed a handful of times. Germline and genes: mouse. The read stops 1 residue short of the end of the CDR3; the missing end is completed from the germline J gene. The chain couples TRBV1 to TRBJ2-7, with a possible D match to TRBD1 (5 bases). Per germline, CDR1 NSQYPW and CDR2 LRSPGD (reference sequence). V lost 0 bases and J 5 bases, leaving 5 bases between the germline ends. CDR3 length: 12 residues. The CDR3 bases that were read are TGCACCTGCAGTGCAGAAGGGGATGAACAGTAC. Amino acids: CTCSAEGDEQY. The whole CDR3 region reads CTCSAEGDEQYF.

A note on this clone: The genes and germline here are from mouse. Read coverage stops 1 residue before the CDR3 terminus; the germline J gene supplies the remainder. This chain links TRBV3 with TRBJ1-3; TRBD1 matches at 7 bases. Germline lookup yields CDR1 SNHLY and CDR2 FYNGKV (reference sequence). The CDR3 sequence is 14 residues long. With 6 bases clipped from V and 0 bases from J, the junction kept 2 bases outside the gene matches. CDR3 loop: CASSWDSSGNTLYF. The part of the CDR3 DNA that was read is TGTGCCAGCAGTTGGGACAGTTCTGGAAATACGCTCTAT.

Worth noting for this clone: Germline and genes: mouse. The read finishes 1 residue shy of the CDR3 end, and the germline J gene is used to complete it. V and J are TRBV1 and TRBJ1-1, with TRBD1 identical over 8 bases. CDR1 is NSQYPW and CDR2 is LRSPGD in the germline V gene (reference sequence). CDR3 size: 11 residues. J gave up 8 bases and V 4 bases, and 0 bases lay outside the gene matches. CDR3 in amino acids: CTCSGTGEVFF. CDR3 bases read: TGCACCTGCAGTGGGACAGGGGAAGTCTTC.

About this clone: Gene names and germline refer to mouse. Read data end 1 residue before the CDR3 end; the end is taken from the germline J gene. The chain uses TRBV13-2 and TRBJ2-3, with 10 nucleotides matching TRBD2. CDR3 length equals 17 residues. Germline CDR1 and CDR2: NNHNN and SYGAGS (reference sequence). V shed 0 bases, J shed 2 bases, and the junction held 6 bases outside the gene matches. CDR3 bases read: TGTGCCAGCGGTGATGCGCCTGGGGGGGCGCTTGCAGAAACGCTGTAT. As protein: CASGDAPGGALAETLY. The whole CDR3 protein is CASGDAPGGALAETLYF.

This clone has more than one count but fewer than ten. Gene names denote mouse genes. The read gets to within 1 residue of the CDR3 end, and the germline J gene fills in the rest. Additional DNA sequences in this sample encode the identical CDR3. This chain joins TRBV2 and TRBJ1-3; a weak D match, TRBD1 (5 bases). CDR3 size: 15 residues. V shed 0 bases and J shed 2 bases, with 8 bases lying between them. CDR1 is LGHNA, CDR2 YSYQKL, per germline. CDR3: CASSQDRGAGNTLYF. Incomplete CDR3 DNA: TGTGCCAGCAGCCAAGATCGAGGGGCTGGAAATACGCTCTAT.

Comment on this clone: These gene names are mouse names. The CDR3 goes on 1 residue after the read ends, and that part is filled in from the germline J gene. The chain uses TRBV5 and TRBJ2-5; a weak D match, TRBD2 (6 bases). In germline, CDR1 is LGHNA, CDR2 YNLKQL (reference sequence). V dropped 0 bases and J dropped 2 bases, with 9 bases sitting between them. The CDR3 loop spans 15 amino acids. The CDR3 DNA, read in part, is TGTGCCAGCAGCCAAGACTGGGGTCCCCAAGACACCCAGTAC. As protein: CASSQDWGPQDTQY. The whole CDR3 sequence reads CASSQDWGPQDTQYF.

In this sample, this clone turned up a few times. Gene names denote mouse genes. The read terminates 1 residue ahead of where the CDR3 ends, so the germline J gene completes it. The chain links TRBV13-1 to TRBJ1-5; 7 bases agree with TRBD1. V was clipped by 3 bases and J by 6 bases; unmatched bases: 3. Per the germline V gene, CDR1 is NSHNY and CDR2 is SYGAGN. The CDR3 sequence is 13 residues long. The part of the CDR3 DNA that was read is TGTGCCAGCAGTGGACAGGGATCCCAGGCTCCGCTT. Translating gives CASSGQGSQAPL. The CDR3 in its entirety is CASSGQGSQAPLF. Combining the CDR3 with reference TRBV13-1 and TRBJ1-5 gives the whole variable domain EAAVTQSPRNKVTVTGGNVTLSCRQTNSHNYMYWYRQDTGHGLRLIHYSYGAGNLRIGDVPDGYKATRTTQEDFFLLLELASPSQTSLYFCASSGQGSQAPLFGEGTRLSVL.

As concerns this clone: Here the gene names and germline are mouse. With the read ending 1 residue before the CDR3 end, the germline J gene is used to fill in that end. The chain couples TRBV4 to TRBJ2-4, with a possible D match to TRBD1 (5 bases). The CDR3 consists of 14 residues. CDR1 and CDR2 from the germline V gene are LGHDT and YNNKQL (reference sequence). Trimming pared 5 bases from V and 0 bases from J, leaving 9 bases between. CDR3 DNA, as far as it was read: TGTGCCAGCAGCCTTGGACATAGTCAAAACACCTTGTAC. It translates to CASSLGHSQNTLY. From start to end, the CDR3 is CASSLGHSQNTLYF.

Remarks on this clone: Gene names refer to mouse genes. CDR3 DNA, as far as it was read: TGTGCCAGCAGCTTAAGTCTGGGGGGGCCCTATGCTGAGCAGTTC. Protein product: CASSLSLGGPYAEQF. The complete CDR3 reads CASSLSLGGPYAEQFF. The chain carries TRBV3 and TRBJ2-1; 10 nucleotides line up with TRBD2. Read data end 1 residue before the CDR3 end; the end is taken from the germline J gene. V trimming: 2 bases; J trimming: 3 bases; junction bases outside the gene matches: 4. This CDR3 comprises 16 residues. Germline CDR1 and CDR2: SNHLY and FYNGKV (reference sequence).

As regards this clone: Genes here carry mouse names. The sequence runs out 1 residue before the end of the CDR3; the remainder is reconstructed from the germline J gene. The chain is built from TRBV17 and TRBJ1-4, with D maybe TRBD1 (5 bases). The CDR3 consists of 12 residues. The V gene's germline CDR1 is MNHDT and CDR2 YYDKIL. V was pared by 6 bases and J by 5 bases, with 7 bases between. CDR3 residues: CASSRTNERLFF. The part of the CDR3 DNA that was read is TGTGCTAGCAGCCGGACAAACGAAAGATTATTT.

There are a few counts of this clone. The genes and germline here are from mouse. The read ends 1 residue shy of where the CDR3 ends; the end is completed using the germline J gene. The J gene is TRBJ2-7, the V gene TRBV13-1; D not certain. Germline V CDR1 and CDR2: NSHNY, SYGAGN. CDR3 size: 12 residues. Trimming took off 1 base at V and 4 bases at J, with 6 bases between the two ends. Partial CDR3 DNA: TGTGCCAGCAGTGATTACCCGTATGAACAGTAC. It is translated as CASSDYPYEQY. The whole CDR3 is CASSDYPYEQYF.

The sample holds a few counts of this clone. Gene names are mouse gene names. CDR3 amino acids: CASSQPGGNSPLYF. The DNA read from the CDR3 is TGTGCTAGCAGTCAACCAGGGGGGAATTCGCCCCTCTAC. The chain carries TRBV21 and TRBJ1-6; 7 bases align to TRBD1. The observed sequence ends 1 residue before the CDR3 terminus, with the missing tail filled in from the germline J gene. TRBV21 qualifies as an ORF whose function is uncertain. TRBJ1-6 is given ORF status, its function remaining uncertain. The CDR3 runs to 14 residues. Germline trimming cut 2 bases from V and 7 bases from J; bases unmatched to any gene: 2.

Regarding this clone: Gene names are the mouse ones. Here the CDR3 reads CASSLYLGEDTQYF. The covered CDR3 bases are TGTGCCAGCAGTCTATACCTGGGGGAAGACACCCAGTAC. This chain uses TRBV19 with TRBJ2-5; TRBD2 agrees at 7 bases. Read data end 1 residue before the CDR3 end; the end is taken from the germline J gene. This CDR3 region has 14 residues. The germline V gene has CDR1 FNHDT and CDR2 SITEND (reference sequence). Trimming took 4 bases from V and 4 from J; bases not matched to a gene: 6.

Comments on this clone: The gene names here belong to mouse. The read stops 1 residue short of the end of the CDR3; the missing end is completed from the germline J gene. The chain links TRBV5 to TRBJ1-3, with D tentatively TRBD1 (6 bases). Germline assignment: CDR1 LGHNA and CDR2 YNLKQL (reference sequence). CDR3 length: 15 residues. V was shortened by 0 bases and J by 2 bases, with 8 bases between the two germline ends. The CDR3 bases that were read are TGTGCCAGCAGCCAAGAAGGGGGGGCTGGAAATACGCTCTAT. It translates to CASSQEGGAGNTLY. Given in full, the CDR3 is CASSQEGGAGNTLYF.

The table lists this clone with a few counts. Mouse germline and gene names are used. Read sequence stops 1 residue before the CDR3 end, and the germline J gene provides the missing end. J is TRBJ1-5 and V is TRBV31, with 7 bases lining up with TRBD1. Germline V gene data show CDR1 as GKSSPN and CDR2 as SITVG. Unmatched junction bases numbered 6, after V lost 0 bases and J lost 7 bases. The CDR3 totals 14 residues. CDR3 protein: CAWSLSPRGQAPLF. CDR3 DNA (partial): TGTGCCTGGAGTCTAAGTCCCAGGGGGCAGGCTCCGCTT. The variable domain in full, completed from reference TRBV31 and TRBJ1-5, reads AQTIHQWPVAEIKAVGSPLSLGCTIKGKSSPNLYWYWQATGGTLQQLFYSITVGQVESVVQLNLSASRPKDDQFILSTEKLLLSHSGFYLCAWSLSPRGQAPLFGEGTRLSVL.

With regard to this clone: The germline and genes are mouse ones. Read sequence stops 1 residue before the CDR3 end, and the germline J gene provides the missing end. V and J are TRBV31 and TRBJ2-1; 14 bases map to TRBD2. The CDR3 totals 15 residues. Germline V CDR1 and CDR2: GKSSPN, SITVG. The V and J ends lost 3 bases and 6 bases, in that order; junction bases with no gene match: 4. The DNA read from the CDR3 is TGTGCCTGGAGAGGGACTGGGGGGGCGAGTGCTGAGCAGTTC. Residues: CAWRGTGGASAEQF. The entire CDR3 protein is CAWRGTGGASAEQFF.

About this clone: Gene names are mouse gene names. Read data end 1 residue before the CDR3 end; the end is taken from the germline J gene. V usage is TRBV13-1 and J usage is TRBJ1-3; maybe TRBD1 (6 bases). Germline CDR1 is NSHNY and CDR2 is SYGAGN. V shed 0 bases and J shed 0 bases, with 10 bases lying between them. The CDR3 has 16 amino acids. The CDR3 is CASSDAGTNSGNTLYF. The CDR3 DNA, read in part, is TGTGCCAGCAGTGATGCCGGGACAAATTCTGGAAATACGCTCTAT.

This clone has a single count. Gene and germline names: mouse. Coverage ceases 1 residue before the CDR3 finishes, and the germline J gene fills in the end. The chain carries TRBV13-3 and TRBJ1-4, with 8 bases fitting TRBD1. The CDR3 runs 13 residues. With V trimmed by 4 bases and J by 7 bases, 3 bases remained unmatched. CDR1 is NNHDY, CDR2 SYVADS, per germline. The sequenced CDR3 bases are TGTGCCAGCAGTCCCAGGGGGCTCGAAAGATTATTT. Translating it yields CASSPRGLERLF. The entire CDR3 protein is CASSPRGLERLFF.

Notes on this clone: Mouse germline and gene names are used. The sequenced fragment ends 1 residue before the CDR3 boundary, so the rest is inferred from the germline J gene. The rearrangement joins TRBV5 to TRBJ2-4; 10 positions match TRBD1. Germline V gene sequence: CDR1 LGHNA, CDR2 YNLKQL (reference sequence). This CDR3 contains 16 residues. V shed 1 base, J shed 0 bases, and the junction held 1 base outside the gene matches. The CDR3 reads CASSQGTGGSQNTLYF. Incomplete CDR3 DNA: TGTGCCAGCAGCCAAGGGACAGGGGGGAGTCAAAACACCTTGTAC.